The TCR beta chain under discussion was sequenced for a study of T cell responses to AZD1222 COVID-19 vaccine. Study outcomes and limitations: Only a handful of people who got AZD1222 tested seropositive at baseline. Vaccine-associated CD4 TCRs spanned spike, dominant at 160-218 and 743-854. None of the repertoires were sampled until the peak T cell response had passed.

Germline CDR1 SEHNR, CDR2 FQNEAQ (reference sequence). CDR3 length: 19 amino acids. Losses at the gene ends were 6 bases for V and 0 bases for J; bases not matched to a gene: 17. The table came from immunoSEQ multiplex PCR; TCRdb's copy has only in-frame clones and leaves some out. The repertoire consists of approximately 170,000 clones, with approximately 90% occurring once and the leading ten covering 1.1%. Comment on this clone: Its antigen is unknown.

The sequence came from an adult who received the AZD1222 COVID-19 vaccine. The sequenced sample was peripheral blood, obtained 28 days after the second AZD1222 dose. The V call is TRBV7-9, the J call TRBJ1-3; 7 bases map to TRBD1. In nucleotides, the CDR3 is TGTGCCAGCAGAATGCGAGACCAAGACAGGGAGGACTCTGGAAACACCATATATTTT. Translated, it gives CASRMRDQDREDSGNTIYF.